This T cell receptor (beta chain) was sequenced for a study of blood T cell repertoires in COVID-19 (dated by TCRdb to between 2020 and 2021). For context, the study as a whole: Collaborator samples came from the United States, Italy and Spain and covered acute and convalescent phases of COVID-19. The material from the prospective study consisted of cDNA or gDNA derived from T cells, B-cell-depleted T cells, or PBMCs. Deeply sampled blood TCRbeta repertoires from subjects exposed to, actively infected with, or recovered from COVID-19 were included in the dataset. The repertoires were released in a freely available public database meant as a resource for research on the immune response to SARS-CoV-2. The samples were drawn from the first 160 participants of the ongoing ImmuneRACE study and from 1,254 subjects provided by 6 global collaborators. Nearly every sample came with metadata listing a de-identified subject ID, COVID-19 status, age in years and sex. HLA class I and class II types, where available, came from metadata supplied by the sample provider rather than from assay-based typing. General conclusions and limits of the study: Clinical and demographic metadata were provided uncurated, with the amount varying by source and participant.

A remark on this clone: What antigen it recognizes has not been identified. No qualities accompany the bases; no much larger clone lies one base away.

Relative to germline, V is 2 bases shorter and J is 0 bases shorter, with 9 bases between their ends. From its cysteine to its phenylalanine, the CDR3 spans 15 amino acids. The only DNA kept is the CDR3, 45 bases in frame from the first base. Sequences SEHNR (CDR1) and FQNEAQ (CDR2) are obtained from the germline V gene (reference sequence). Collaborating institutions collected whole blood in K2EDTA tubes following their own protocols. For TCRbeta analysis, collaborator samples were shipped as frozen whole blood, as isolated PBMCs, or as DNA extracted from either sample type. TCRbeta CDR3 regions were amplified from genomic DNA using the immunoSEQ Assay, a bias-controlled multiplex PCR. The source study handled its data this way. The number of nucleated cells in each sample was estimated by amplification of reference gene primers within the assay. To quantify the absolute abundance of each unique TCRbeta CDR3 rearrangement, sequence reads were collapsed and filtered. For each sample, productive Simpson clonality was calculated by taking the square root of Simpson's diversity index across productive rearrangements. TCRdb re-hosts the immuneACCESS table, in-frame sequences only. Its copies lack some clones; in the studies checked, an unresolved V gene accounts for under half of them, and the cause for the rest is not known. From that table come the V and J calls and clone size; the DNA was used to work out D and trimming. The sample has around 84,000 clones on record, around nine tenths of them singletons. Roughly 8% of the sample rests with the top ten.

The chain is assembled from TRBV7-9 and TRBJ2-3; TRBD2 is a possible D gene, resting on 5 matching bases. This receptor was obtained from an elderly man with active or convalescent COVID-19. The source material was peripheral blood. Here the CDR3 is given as CASSLIASSTDTQYF. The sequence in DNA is TGTGCCAGCAGCTTAATAGCGTCGAGCACAGATACGCAGTATTTT.